These T cell receptor beta chains were read from a single sample in a study of patients and donors after allogeneic stem cell transplantation. TCRdb re-called the RT-PCR reads with MiXCR, one entry per CDR3 protein. The repertoire holds 7,000 to 9,000 distinct CDR3 sequences, with roughly 12% as singletons. The sample consisted of blood, either unsorted or a sorted T cell fraction (not recorded which). Receptors were obtained from a human donor who was either an allogeneic HSCT recipient or a stem cell or donor lymphocyte infusion donor (not recorded which). It is not recorded whose cells these are; they may come from a transplant donor. Both conserved end residues are part of each CDR3. The D gene is left open where the match is weak. Where a row states a size, it is once, few, many or the class of an expanded clone; other rows omit it.

D gene: TRBD1; V gene: TRBV6-5; J gene: TRBJ2-6; clone size: .; CDR3 protein: CASCRDSLSGANVLTF; CDR3 DNA: TGTGCCAGCTGCCGGGACAGCCTCTCTGGGGCCAACGTCCTGACTTTC
D gene: TRBD2; V gene: TRBV2; J gene: TRBJ2-1; clone size: many; CDR3 protein: CASSGSSGGNYNEQFF; CDR3 DNA: TGTGCCAGCAGTGGTTCGAGCGGGGGAAACTACAATGAGCAGTTCTTC
D gene: .; V gene: TRBV20-1; J gene: TRBJ1-4; clone size: many; CDR3 protein: CSAPLNEKLFF; CDR3 DNA: TGCAGTGCTCCCCTTAATGAAAAACTGTTTTTT
D gene: TRBD2; V gene: TRBV5-1; J gene: TRBJ2-3; clone size: .; CDR3 protein: CASSQPGLATDTQYF; CDR3 DNA: TGCGCCAGCAGCCAACCGGGACTAGCAACAGATACGCAGTATTTT
D gene: .; V gene: TRBV27; J gene: TRBJ1-5; clone size: .; CDR3 protein: CASSKSTASNQPQHF; CDR3 DNA: TGTGCCAGCAGTAAGTCTACAGCGAGCAATCAGCCCCAGCATTTT
D gene: .; V gene: TRBV7-6; J gene: TRBJ2-5; clone size: .; CDR3 protein: CASSSQGIPRETQYF; CDR3 DNA: TGTGCCAGCAGCTCCCAGGGGATCCCCAGGGAGACCCAGTACTTC
D gene: .; V gene: TRBV4-3; J gene: TRBJ1-3; clone size: many; CDR3 protein: CASSQVQGENTIYF; CDR3 DNA: TGCGCCAGCAGCCAGGTACAGGGAGAAAACACCATATATTTT
D gene: TRBD1; V gene: TRBV6-5; J gene: TRBJ1-2; clone size: many; CDR3 protein: CASSRTGVYNYGYTF; CDR3 DNA: TGTGCCAGCAGCCGTACAGGGGTTTATAACTATGGCTACACCTTC
D gene: .; V gene: TRBV6-5; J gene: TRBJ1-6; clone size: many; CDR3 protein: CASSWTNSPLHF; CDR3 DNA: TGTGCCAGCAGTTGGACGAATTCACCCCTCCACTTT
D gene: TRBD2; V gene: TRBV3-1; J gene: TRBJ2-1; clone size: .; CDR3 protein: CASSQVAMSGGAYNEQFF; CDR3 DNA: TGTGCCAGCAGCCAAGTTGCAATGAGCGGGGGGGCGTACAATGAGCAGTTCTTC
D gene: TRBD1; V gene: TRBV5-6; J gene: TRBJ1-6; clone size: many; CDR3 protein: CASSSQGAEGSPLHF; CDR3 DNA: TGTGCCAGCAGCTCGCAGGGGGCCGAAGGATCACCCCTCCACTTT
D gene: .; V gene: TRBV3-1; J gene: TRBJ2-5; clone size: medium-sized; CDR3 protein: CASSQRVLGETQYF; CDR3 DNA: TGTGCCAGCAGCCAAAGAGTTTTAGGGGAGACCCAGTACTTC
D gene: .; V gene: TRBV3-1; J gene: TRBJ2-7; clone size: many; CDR3 protein: CASSQETYEQYF; CDR3 DNA: TGTGCCAGCAGCCAAGAAACCTACGAGCAGTACTTC
D gene: .; V gene: TRBV4-3; J gene: TRBJ1-1; clone size: many; CDR3 protein: CASSLSGDTEAFF; CDR3 DNA: TGCGCCAGCAGCCTTTCCGGGGACACTGAAGCTTTCTTT
D gene: .; V gene: TRBV11-1; J gene: TRBJ1-1; clone size: .; CDR3 protein: CASSLMLDGVTEAFF; CDR3 DNA: TGTGCCAGCAGCTTAATGTTAGATGGAGTCACTGAAGCTTTCTTT
D gene: .; V gene: TRBV5-1; J gene: TRBJ1-2; clone size: .; CDR3 protein: CASSLTEYGHTF; CDR3 DNA: TGCGCCAGCAGCTTGACAGAGTATGGCCACACCTTC
D gene: .; V gene: TRBV20-1; J gene: TRBJ1-6; clone size: few; CDR3 protein: CSARDREENSPLHF; CDR3 DNA: TGCAGTGCTAGAGATAGAGAGGAGAATTCACCCCTCCACTTT
D gene: TRBD1; V gene: TRBV5-1; J gene: TRBJ1-1; clone size: few; CDR3 protein: CASSLVGQDMNTEAFF; CDR3 DNA: TGCGCCAGCAGCTTGGTAGGACAGGACATGAACACTGAAGCTTTCTTT
D gene: .; V gene: TRBV5-1; J gene: TRBJ1-3; clone size: many; CDR3 protein: CASREGPSGNTIYF; CDR3 DNA: TGCGCCAGCCGCGAGGGACCATCTGGAAACACCATATATTTT
D gene: .; V gene: TRBV6-6; J gene: TRBJ1-5; clone size: many; CDR3 protein: CASSSFGTASNQPQHF; CDR3 DNA: TGTGCCAGCAGTTCCTTCGGGACGGCTAGCAATCAGCCCCAGCATTTT
D gene: TRBD1; V gene: TRBV20-1; J gene: TRBJ1-6; clone size: .; CDR3 protein: CSAREKTGGDSPLHF; CDR3 DNA: TGCAGTGCTAGAGAAAAAACAGGGGGGGATTCACCCCTCCACTTT
D gene: .; V gene: TRBV6-6; J gene: TRBJ1-1; clone size: many; CDR3 protein: CASSQGDTEAFF; CDR3 DNA: TGTGCCAGCAGTCAAGGGGACACTGAAGCTTTCTTT
D gene: .; V gene: TRBV6-5; J gene: TRBJ2-7; clone size: few; CDR3 protein: CASSYEVGSYEQYF; CDR3 DNA: TGTGCCAGCAGTTACGAGGTCGGGTCCTACGAGCAGTACTTC
D gene: .; V gene: TRBV5-5; J gene: TRBJ2-7; clone size: few; CDR3 protein: CASSLAGRNYEQYF; CDR3 DNA: TGTGCCAGCAGCTTGGCCGGGAGAAACTACGAGCAGTACTTC
D gene: .; V gene: TRBV27; J gene: TRBJ1-6; clone size: many; CDR3 protein: CASTRTEYNSPLHF; CDR3 DNA: TGTGCCAGCACAAGGACAGAATATAATTCACCCCTCCACTTT
D gene: .; V gene: TRBV6-5; J gene: TRBJ2-2; clone size: few; CDR3 protein: CASTRGSSGSGELFF; CDR3 DNA: TGTGCCAGCACACGGGGATCGAGTGGGTCCGGGGAGCTGTTTTTT
D gene: .; V gene: TRBV5-1; J gene: TRBJ2-5; clone size: medium-sized; CDR3 protein: CASRSDGGQETQYF; CDR3 DNA: TGCGCCAGCAGGTCGGACGGAGGCCAAGAGACCCAGTACTTC
D gene: .; V gene: TRBV3-1; J gene: TRBJ2-3; clone size: .; CDR3 protein: CASSQRGNTDTQYF; CDR3 DNA: TGTGCCAGCAGCCAACGGGGAAACACAGATACGCAGTATTTT
D gene: .; V gene: TRBV20-1; J gene: TRBJ1-6; clone size: few; CDR3 protein: CSARGDSNLSPLHF; CDR3 DNA: TGCAGTGCTAGAGGAGACAGCAATCTTTCACCCCTCCACTTT
D gene: .; V gene: TRBV9; J gene: TRBJ2-1; clone size: many; CDR3 protein: CASSVSGNPNEQFF; CDR3 DNA: TGTGCCAGCAGCGTATCGGGGAACCCCAATGAGCAGTTCTTC
D gene: TRBD2; V gene: TRBV5-1; J gene: TRBJ2-5; clone size: many; CDR3 protein: CASSLGTSGETQYF; CDR3 DNA: TGCGCCAGCAGCTTGGGCACTAGCGGAGAGACCCAGTACTTC
D gene: .; V gene: TRBV5-1; J gene: TRBJ2-2; clone size: .; CDR3 protein: CASSLALSVTDTGELFF; CDR3 DNA: TGCGCCAGCAGCTTGGCCTTATCGGTGACGGACACCGGGGAGCTGTTTTTT
D gene: TRBD2; V gene: TRBV4-1; J gene: TRBJ2-5; clone size: .; CDR3 protein: CASSQEAQSGAPSRQETQYF; CDR3 DNA: TGCGCCAGCAGCCAAGAAGCGCAGAGCGGGGCCCCCTCTAGGCAAGAGACCCAGTACTTC
D gene: .; V gene: TRBV6-2/TRBV6-3; J gene: TRBJ2-1; clone size: few; CDR3 protein: CASIGTVYNEQFF; CDR3 DNA: TGTGCCAGCATCGGGACGGTCTACAATGAGCAGTTCTTC
D gene: TRBD1; V gene: TRBV19; J gene: TRBJ2-1; clone size: .; CDR3 protein: CASSPRDRDRGQFF; CDR3 DNA: TGTGCCAGTAGCCCCCGGGACAGGGATAGGGGGCAGTTCTTC
D gene: .; V gene: TRBV5-5; J gene: TRBJ1-1; clone size: many; CDR3 protein: CASSFVYTRAEAFF; CDR3 DNA: TGTGCCAGCAGCTTCGTATACACCCGGGCGGAAGCTTTCTTT
D gene: TRBD1; V gene: TRBV20-1; J gene: TRBJ2-7; clone size: few; CDR3 protein: CSARALQGKVSYEQYF; CDR3 DNA: TGCAGTGCTAGAGCCCTACAGGGGAAAGTCTCCTACGAGCAGTACTTC
D gene: TRBD1; V gene: TRBV3-1; J gene: TRBJ1-1; clone size: .; CDR3 protein: CASSRTGGSRNTEAFF; CDR3 DNA: TGTGCCAGCAGCCGGACAGGGGGCTCTAGGAACACTGAAGCTTTCTTT
D gene: TRBD1; V gene: TRBV5-1; J gene: TRBJ2-7; clone size: many; CDR3 protein: CASSTDTGTGVEQYF; CDR3 DNA: TGCGCCAGCAGCACGGATACCGGGACAGGGGTCGAGCAGTACTTC
D gene: TRBD1; V gene: TRBV5-1; J gene: TRBJ1-2; clone size: many; CDR3 protein: CASSLETGDGYTF; CDR3 DNA: TGCGCCAGCAGCTTGGAGACAGGGGATGGCTACACCTTC
D gene: .; V gene: TRBV3-1; J gene: TRBJ2-7; clone size: many; CDR3 protein: CASSQVGSTYEQYF; CDR3 DNA: TGTGCCAGCAGCCAGGTGGGATCCACCTACGAGCAGTACTTC
D gene: .; V gene: TRBV14; J gene: TRBJ2-1; clone size: .; CDR3 protein: CASSPMGDGYEQFF; CDR3 DNA: TGTGCCAGCAGCCCCATGGGGGATGGATACGAGCAGTTCTTC
D gene: .; V gene: TRBV27; J gene: TRBJ1-5; clone size: many; CDR3 protein: CASSLQGWGQPQHF; CDR3 DNA: TGTGCCAGCAGTTTGCAGGGTTGGGGTCAGCCCCAGCATTTT
D gene: .; V gene: TRBV20-1; J gene: TRBJ2-1; clone size: .; CDR3 protein: CSARVGGNEQFF; CDR3 DNA: TGCAGTGCTAGAGTGGGCGGAAATGAGCAGTTCTTC
D gene: .; V gene: TRBV14; J gene: TRBJ1-2; clone size: few; CDR3 protein: CASSHRRGESGYTF; CDR3 DNA: TGTGCCAGCAGCCACAGGCGAGGGGAGTCGGGCTACACCTTC
D gene: .; V gene: TRBV3-1; J gene: TRBJ1-1; clone size: many; CDR3 protein: CASSNRRTEAFF; CDR3 DNA: TGTGCCAGCAGCAATAGGAGGACTGAAGCTTTCTTT
D gene: TRBD1; V gene: TRBV2; J gene: TRBJ1-5; clone size: .; CDR3 protein: CASSEFNRGVGSNQPQHF; CDR3 DNA: TGTGCCAGCAGTGAGTTTAACAGGGGAGTAGGTAGCAATCAGCCCCAGCATTTT
D gene: .; V gene: TRBV5-1; J gene: TRBJ2-5; clone size: few; CDR3 protein: CASSLAGSQGQETQYF; CDR3 DNA: TGCGCCAGCAGCTTGGCCGGGTCCCAGGGCCAAGAGACCCAGTACTTC
D gene: TRBD1; V gene: TRBV6-5; J gene: TRBJ1-2; clone size: many; CDR3 protein: CASSPQGGTYGYTF; CDR3 DNA: TGTGCCAGCTCCCCCCAGGGGGGCACCTATGGCTACACCTTC
D gene: TRBD1; V gene: TRBV7-2; J gene: TRBJ1-5; clone size: large; CDR3 protein: CASSLDRGQPQHF; CDR3 DNA: TGTGCCAGCAGCTTGGACAGGGGTCAGCCCCAGCATTTT
D gene: .; V gene: TRBV18; J gene: TRBJ2-5; clone size: .; CDR3 protein: CASSRFPQETQYF; CDR3 DNA: TGTGCCAGCTCCCGGTTCCCACAAGAGACCCAGTACTTC
D gene: .; V gene: TRBV7-2; J gene: TRBJ1-2; clone size: many; CDR3 protein: CASSSVTGWGGYTF; CDR3 DNA: TGTGCCAGCAGCTCCGTAACAGGGTGGGGAGGCTACACCTTC
D gene: .; V gene: TRBV12-3/TRBV12-4; J gene: TRBJ2-7; clone size: .; CDR3 protein: CASRASGATYEQYF; CDR3 DNA: TGTGCCAGCAGGGCAAGCGGAGCAACCTACGAGCAGTACTTC
D gene: .; V gene: TRBV12-3/TRBV12-4; J gene: TRBJ2-3; clone size: many; CDR3 protein: CASSRLGDTDTQYF; CDR3 DNA: TGTGCCAGCAGTCGACTGGGTGACACAGATACGCAGTATTTT
D gene: .; V gene: TRBV6-1; J gene: TRBJ1-1; clone size: few; CDR3 protein: CASSRTPGRGTEAFF; CDR3 DNA: TGTGCCAGCAGCCGAACCCCAGGTCGGGGCACTGAAGCTTTCTTT
D gene: .; V gene: TRBV4-1; J gene: TRBJ2-6; clone size: .; CDR3 protein: CASSRRQDSDSGANVLTF; CDR3 DNA: TGCGCCAGCAGTCGCCGTCAGGACAGCGACTCTGGGGCCAACGTCCTGACTTTC
D gene: TRBD1; V gene: TRBV27; J gene: TRBJ1-2; clone size: .; CDR3 protein: CASARRAPGQMTYGYTF; CDR3 DNA: TGTGCCAGCGCACGACGGGCCCCGGGACAGATGACTTATGGCTACACCTTC
D gene: TRBD1; V gene: TRBV27; J gene: TRBJ1-1; clone size: many; CDR3 protein: CASSPWTGRGTEAFF; CDR3 DNA: TGTGCCAGCAGTCCATGGACAGGGCGAGGCACTGAAGCTTTCTTT